The 30 T cell receptor beta chains given below trace back to one sample, sequenced in a study of blood T cell repertoires in COVID-19 (dated by TCRdb to the early 2020s). Library construction relied on the immunoSEQ multiplex PCR assay. TCRdb retrieved this table from immuneACCESS and kept in-frame rearrangements only. Not all clones are present; in checked studies, unresolved V genes account for under half, and no reason is known for the remainder. This sample comprises 110,000 to 150,000 clones, over 70% of them detected only once. About 2% of the sample lies in the top ten. The sequenced sample consisted of peripheral blood. The receptors were gathered from an older woman with acute or convalescent COVID-19.

The J gene is TRBJ2-7, the V gene TRBV20-1; TRBD2 might be the D (5 bases). The CDR3 loop spans 11 amino acids. Germline lookup yields CDR1 DFQATT and CDR2 SNEGSKA (reference sequence). V dropped 1 base and J dropped 5 bases, with 6 bases sitting between them. The CDR3 DNA follows: TGCAGTGCTAGAGGGCGGGACGAGCAGTACTTC. Protein: CSARGRDEQYF.

The V call is TRBV5-1, the J call TRBJ2-5; weak D call: TRBD1 (5 bases). Trimming removed 1 base at V and 5 bases at J, with 21 bases between. The CDR3 is made up of 17 amino acids. Germline lookup yields CDR1 SGHRS and CDR2 YFSETQ. The CDR3 spells CASSLFTLTVLPETQYF. The CDR3, as DNA: TGCGCCAGCAGCTTGTTTACGTTGACAGTCCTCCCGGAGACCCAGTACTTC.

This chain links TRBV24-1 with TRBJ2-2, with TRBD1 matching over 8 bases. Germline values: CDR1 KGHDR, CDR2 SFDVKD. The CDR3 extends over 13 amino acids. Trimming cost V 12 bases and J 6 bases; bases outside gene matches: 8. Here the CDR3 reads CASGQGGAGELFF. CDR3 sequence (DNA): TGTGCCTCCGGACAGGGCGGGGCCGGGGAGCTGTTTTTT.

The V gene is TRBV11-3, the J gene TRBJ2-1; 7 bases map to TRBD1. The CDR3 is 14 residues long. Germline loops: CDR1 SGHNT, CDR2 YENEEA. After removal of 3 bases from V and 7 bases from J, the junction contained 6 bases not matched to a gene. The CDR3, as DNA: TGTGCCAGCAGCTTGGGACAGCCTGGGAATGAGCAGTTCTTC. Amino acids: CASSLGQPGNEQFF.

The rearrangement joins TRBV7-3 to TRBJ2-1; TRBD2 matches at 11 bases. The CDR3 totals 15 residues. Germline trimming cut 1 base from V and 6 bases from J; bases unmatched to any gene: 2. The germline gives CDR1 SGHTA, CDR2 FQGTGA. The CDR3 region has the DNA TGTGCCAGCAGCTTAAAAACTAGCGGGAGCAATGAGCAGTTCTTC. It encodes CASSLKTSGSNEQFF.

This clone was detected only a few times. This same CDR3 is encoded by further DNA sequences in the sample. This chain joins TRBV18 and TRBJ1-5, with D unclear. Trimming cost V 3 bases and J 0 bases, with 6 bases left between them. The CDR3 extends over 14 amino acids. Per the germline V gene, CDR1 is KGHSH and CDR2 is LQKENI. The CDR3 region has the DNA TGTGCCAGCTCACCGGACTATAGCAATCAGCCCCAGCATTTT. This gives the protein CASSPDYSNQPQHF.

The chain is built from TRBV30 and TRBJ1-5; TRBD1 agrees at 9 bases. The V and J ends lost 4 bases and 4 bases, in that order; junction bases with no gene match: 5. Germline CDR1 GTSNPN, CDR2 SVGIG (reference sequence). The CDR3 spans 14 residues. CDR3 bases: TGTGCCTGGACAGGTGGACAGGGGAATCAGCCCCAGCATTTT. Its protein is CAWTGGQGNQPQHF.

The chain couples TRBV27 to TRBJ1-1; D is perhaps TRBD1 (5 bases). The CDR3 runs to 15 residues. Germline CDR1 MNHEY, CDR2 SMNVEV (reference sequence). V lost 5 bases, J lost 3 bases, and 16 bases lay in between. CDR3 protein: CASSRGGGGHTEAFF. For the CDR3, the DNA is TGTGCCAGCAGTCGGGGGGGTGGAGGGCACACTGAAGCTTTCTTT.

This sequence joins TRBV6-5 and TRBJ1-3; tentative D call: TRBD1 (5 bases). Germline loops: CDR1 MNHEY, CDR2 SVGAGI. The CDR3 loop spans 14 amino acids. The V gene lost 6 bases and the J gene lost 4 bases, with 13 bases spanning the gap. The DNA of the CDR3 is TGTGCCAGCAGGATAGCAGGGTCCGGAAACACCATATATTTT. Translating gives CASRIAGSGNTIYF.

The V gene is TRBV9, the J gene TRBJ2-1; 7 bases fit TRBD1. V shed 4 bases and J 9 bases; nucleotides not matched to a gene: 10. The CDR3 runs 14 residues. Germline V CDR1 and CDR2: SGDLS, YYNGEE. The CDR3 loop is CASSSATGSGEQFF. The CDR3 DNA follows: TGTGCCAGCAGCTCGGCGACAGGGAGCGGTGAGCAGTTCTTC. Using reference TRBV9 and TRBJ2-1 for the parts outside the CDR3, the full variable domain is DSGVTQTPKHLITATGQRVTLRCSPRSGDLSVYWYQQSLDQGLQFLIQYYNGEERAKGNILERFSAQQFPDLHSELNLSSLELGDSALYFCASSSATGSGEQFFGPGTRLTVL.

This clone was recorded once. The V call is TRBV9, the J call TRBJ2-2; 9 bases are a match to TRBD1. CDR1 is SGDLS and CDR2 is YYNGEE in the germline V gene. V dropped 4 bases and J dropped 5; count of bases not matched to a gene: 6. This CDR3 is 15 amino acids long. The CDR3 DNA follows: TGTGCCAGCAGCATAACCGGGACAGGGACCGGGGAGCTGTTTTTT. Translated, it gives CASSITGTGTGELFF.

This clone was seen more than once but under ten times. This chain connects TRBV14 to TRBJ2-1; maybe TRBD1 (6 bases). V lost 0 bases and J lost 5, with 17 bases in between. The germline V gene has CDR1 SGHDN and CDR2 FVKESK. This CDR3 has 17 amino acids. CDR3 sequence (DNA): TGTGCCAGCAGCCAAGATCGGGGACAACTGGGGGACAATGAGCAGTTCTTC. It specifies CASSQDRGQLGDNEQFF.

This clone was detected many times. V is TRBV5-1 and J is TRBJ2-6, with D possibly matching TRBD2 (6 bases). The CDR3 length is 18 residues. Germline CDR1 SGHRS, CDR2 YFSETQ. V lost 4 bases and J 1 base, leaving 18 bases between the germline ends. CDR3 coding DNA: TGCGCCAGCAGCCTTAGGACAATAGCGGCATCTGGGGCCAACGTCCTGACTTTC. The encoded protein is CASSLRTIAASGANVLTF.

The sample holds one count of this clone. The rearrangement joins TRBV18 to TRBJ1-5, with a tentative D call TRBD1 (5 bases). The germline V and J ends were trimmed by 4 bases and 5 bases, with 12 bases remaining between them. Germline V CDR1 and CDR2: KGHSH, LQKENI. The CDR3 is made up of 14 amino acids. The CDR3 is CASSLKQADQPQHF. In DNA form, the CDR3 reads TGTGCCAGCTCACTGAAACAGGCCGATCAGCCCCAGCATTTT.

Here the CDR3 reads CASSLANGHSYEQYF. The CDR3 nucleotides read TGTGCCAGCAGCTTAGCGAACGGACACTCCTACGAGCAGTACTTC. This rearrangement joins TRBV11-1 to TRBJ2-7, with a weak D call TRBD1 (5 bases). CDR3 length: 15 residues. Looked up from germline, CDR1 is SGHAT and CDR2 is FQDESV (reference sequence). Trimming removed 0 bases at V and 0 bases at J, with 9 bases between.

V gene TRBV30 combines with J gene TRBJ1-2, with a tentative D call TRBD1 (5 bases). V was pared by 8 bases and J by 0 bases, with 13 bases between. Germline V gene data show CDR1 as GTSNPN and CDR2 as SVGIG (reference sequence). The CDR3 runs 13 residues. In DNA form, the CDR3 reads TGTGCCGGGGGACCTTCTTCTAACTATGGCTACACCTTC. This gives the protein CAGGPSSNYGYTF.

V and J are TRBV30 and TRBJ1-1; D not certain. Germline values: CDR1 GTSNPN, CDR2 SVGIG (reference sequence). V was pared by 3 bases and J by 10 bases, with 12 bases between. CDR3 length: 11 residues. CDR3 bases: TGTGCCTGGAGGAAAAAGACGGGAGCTTTCTTT. Translating it yields CAWRKKTGAFF.

The CDR3 DNA reads TGCGCCAGCAGCCAGGGGGACAGCGGCTACAACACTGAAGCTTTCTTT. It specifies CASSQGDSGYNTEAFF. The chain uses TRBV4-1 and TRBJ1-1; 7 bases line up with TRBD1. CDR3 length: 16 residues. The V gene's germline CDR1 is MGHRA and CDR2 YSYEKL. V trimming: 3 bases; J trimming: 2 bases; junction bases outside the gene matches: 9.

This chain joins TRBV28 and TRBJ2-2, with 8 bases matching TRBD2. The CDR3 extends over 15 amino acids. The junction had 7 bases not matched to a gene; V was cut back by 5 bases and J by 5 bases. CDR1 MDHEN and CDR2 SYDVKM come from the germline V gene. CDR3 DNA: TGTGCCAGCAGTCAGAGCGGGAGCTTTACCGGGGAGCTGTTTTTT. Its protein is CASSQSGSFTGELFF.

This clone has only a few counts. This chain uses TRBV28 with TRBJ1-5; 9 nucleotides match TRBD1. This CDR3 has 16 residues. CDR1 MDHEN and CDR2 SYDVKM come from the germline V gene. The V gene end was trimmed by 2 bases and the J gene end by 7 bases; junction bases not matched to a gene: 9. CDR3 residues: CASSLETGGFGQPQHF. The CDR3 DNA is TGTGCCAGCAGTTTAGAAACAGGGGGCTTTGGACAGCCCCAGCATTTT.

The rearrangement links TRBV20-1 to TRBJ2-7; TRBD1 aligns across 9 bases. Trimming removed 3 bases from V and 10 bases from J; junction bases left unmatched: 10. Looked up from germline, CDR1 is DFQATT and CDR2 is SNEGSKA (reference sequence). The CDR3 has 13 amino acids. The CDR3 region is CSASGQGSQIQYF. The CDR3 DNA is TGCAGTGCTAGTGGACAGGGGAGCCAAATTCAGTACTTC.

The chain employs TRBV6-5 and TRBJ1-1; D not certain. From germline, CDR1 is MNHEY and CDR2 SVGAGI. The CDR3 extends over 14 amino acids. V was shortened by 6 bases and J by 2 bases, with 13 bases between the two germline ends. The CDR3 protein is CASRRIQINTEAFF. The CDR3 DNA reads TGTGCCAGCAGGCGGATCCAGATTAACACTGAAGCTTTCTTT.

This sequence joins TRBV6-5 and TRBJ2-7, with D possibly being TRBD2 (6 bases). CDR3 size: 15 residues. V was shortened by 5 bases and J by 0 bases, with 14 bases between the two germline ends. Germline-derived CDR1 and CDR2 are MNHEY and SVGAGI. CDR3 amino acids: CASSLEGGSSYEQYF. The DNA of the CDR3 is TGTGCCAGCAGTCTAGAGGGAGGTAGCTCCTACGAGCAGTACTTC.

V gene TRBV7-2 combines with J gene TRBJ2-1; 8 bases align to TRBD2. Trimming at V came to 5 bases and at J to 2 bases, leaving 14 bases not matched to a gene. The germline V gene encodes CDR1 SGHTA and CDR2 FQGNSA. The CDR3 extends over 18 amino acids. CDR3 sequence reads: CASSQPRTSPIPYNEQFF. CDR3 coding DNA: TGTGCCAGCAGCCAACCCCGGACTAGCCCCATCCCCTACAATGAGCAGTTCTTC.

This chain joins TRBV7-9 and TRBJ1-6; 7 positions match TRBD1. Trimming removed 6 bases from V and 6 bases from J; junction bases left unmatched: 5. Germline CDR1 SEHNR, CDR2 FQNEAQ (reference sequence). This CDR3 contains 14 residues. Here the CDR3 reads CASRTGQSNSPLHF. CDR3 bases: TGTGCCAGCAGAACGGGACAGAGTAATTCACCCCTCCACTTT.

Only a few counts were recorded for this clone. The chain joins TRBV4-1 to TRBJ1-4; D uncertain. V was pared by 1 base and J by 0 bases, with 15 bases between. CDR3 length: 18 amino acids. CDR1 is MGHRA and CDR2 is YSYEKL in the germline V gene. CDR3 residues: CASSQVWPQPPTNEKLFF. The CDR3 DNA reads as TGCGCCAGCAGCCAAGTATGGCCTCAACCGCCAACTAATGAAAAACTGTTTTTT.

In the case of this clone: This sample includes further DNA sequences coding for the same CDR3. The J gene is TRBJ2-7, the V gene TRBV5-1; 12 bases line up with TRBD2. Germline V CDR1 and CDR2: SGHRS, YFSETQ. The CDR3 sequence is 16 residues long. Trimming removed 4 bases from V and 0 bases from J; junction bases left unmatched: 5. The CDR3 nucleotides read TGCGCCAGCAGCACAGGACTAGCGGGGTCCTCCTACGAGCAGTACTTC. This codes for CASSTGLAGSSYEQYF. Together with reference TRBV5-1 and TRBJ2-7, the CDR3 gives the full variable domain: KAGVTQTPRYLIKTRGQQVTLSCSPISGHRSVSWYQQTPGQGLQFLFEYFSETQRNKGNFPGRFSGRQFSNSRSEMNVSTLELGDSALYLCASSTGLAGSSYEQYFGPGTRLTVT.

The chain joins TRBV3-1 (or the pseudogene TRBV3-2) to TRBJ2-5; 8 bases map to TRBD1. V was pared by 0 bases and J by 5 bases, with 2 bases of the junction left unmatched. This CDR3 has 14 amino acids. Germline V gives CDR1 LGHDT, CDR2 YNNKEL (reference sequence). In DNA form, the CDR3 reads TGTGCCAGCAGCCAAGACGCAGGGGGCGAGACCCAGTACTTC. Protein: CASSQDAGGETQYF.

The CDR3 loop reads CASGAGGDYGYTF. The CDR3 region has the DNA TGTGCCAGCGGAGCTGGGGGGGACTATGGCTACACCTTC. J is TRBJ1-2 and V is TRBV28; perhaps TRBD1 as D (5 bases). Deletions cut 8 bases from V and 3 bases from J, with 13 bases between. The CDR3 totals 13 residues. CDR1 and CDR2 from the germline V gene are MDHEN and SYDVKM.

The V call is TRBV5-1, the J call TRBJ2-2; 11 bases are shared with TRBD2. V lost 3 bases and J lost 4; bases outside the gene matches: 5. Germline V CDR1 and CDR2: SGHRS, YFSETQ. This CDR3 is built from 16 residues. CDR3 sequence reads: CASSSNSGRVTGELFF. The CDR3 bases are TGCGCCAGCAGCTCCAATAGCGGGAGGGTCACCGGGGAGCTGTTTTTT.